A selection of T cell receptor beta chains follows, all from one sample in a study of identifying expanded T cells in peripheral blood. Sequencing was performed with immunoSEQ multiplex PCR; in TCRdb, only in-frame clones are kept and a portion is missing. Among around 66,000 clones, about 90% were seen once, and the ten largest hold around 4.7%. The sequenced sample was blood. The origin of the receptors is a person aged 18 to 75 in good health. CDR3s include the opening cysteine and the closing phenylalanine or tryptophan. D genes are given only for firm matches. The listing skips clone size in some rows; elsewhere it reads once, few, many or a size class.

CDR3 protein	CDR3 DNA	J gene	clone size	CDR3 length	D gene	V gene
CASSESRTPMNTEAFF	TGTGCCAGCTCGGAGTCCCGGACACCTATGAACACTGAAGCTTTCTTT	TRBJ1-1	.	16	.	TRBV18
CASSWTGPYGYTF	TGTGCCAGTAGTTGGACAGGTCCCTATGGCTACACCTTC	TRBJ1-2	.	13	TRBD1	TRBV19
CASSEVQGQAFF	TGTGCCAGCAGTGAGGTTCAGGGGCAGGCTTTCTTT	TRBJ1-1	.	12	.	TRBV2
CASNPQGFEAFF	TGTGCCAGCAACCCACAGGGGTTTGAAGCTTTCTTT	TRBJ1-1	.	12	TRBD1	TRBV2
CASSFLPGLAGGGGTDTQYF	TGTGCCAGCAGTTTCTTACCTGGACTAGCGGGAGGAGGGGGCACAGATACGCAGTATTTT	TRBJ2-3	.	20	TRBD2	TRBV27
CASSLSGGGTDTQYF	TGTGCCAGCAGTTTATCAGGAGGTGGCACAGATACGCAGTATTTT	TRBJ2-3	.	15	.	TRBV28
CASSPLGQAFGYTF	TGTGCCAGCAGCCCCTTGGGACAGGCTTTTGGCTACACCTTC	TRBJ1-2	.	14	TRBD1	TRBV9
CASSPNWQGARETQYF	TGTGCCAGCAGTCCAAATTGGCAGGGGGCCCGGGAGACCCAGTACTTC	TRBJ2-5	.	16	TRBD1	TRBV28
CASSQDFGITYEQYF	TGCGCCAGCAGCCAAGATTTCGGGATAACCTACGAGCAGTACTTC	TRBJ2-7	.	15	.	TRBV4-3
CASSFTGTAYEQYF	TGTGCCAGCAGCTTTACCGGGACAGCCTACGAGCAGTACTTC	TRBJ2-7	once	14	TRBD1	TRBV5-4
CASSLALGSTGELFF	TGTGCCAGCAGCTTAGCGTTAGGGTCTACCGGGGAGCTGTTTTTT	TRBJ2-2	.	15	.	TRBV7-2
CASSQRAIGGVLPGELFF	TGCGCCAGCAGCCAAAGGGCTATAGGGGGGGTCCTACCCGGGGAGCTGTTTTTT	TRBJ2-2	.	18	.	TRBV4-3
CAIRGTGGGQPQHF	TGTGCCATCCGAGGGACAGGGGGCGGCCAGCCCCAGCATTTT	TRBJ1-5	.	14	TRBD1	TRBV10-3
CASSDSTSGSDTQYF	TGTGCCAGCAGTGACTCGACTAGCGGGAGTGATACGCAGTATTTT	TRBJ2-3	.	15	TRBD2	TRBV6-4
CASRMNTEAFF	TGTGCCAGCAGGATGAACACTGAAGCTTTCTTT	TRBJ1-1	.	11	.	TRBV28
CASSPTSGGTYEQYF	TGTGCCAGCAGCCCAACTAGCGGAGGAACCTACGAGCAGTACTTC	TRBJ2-7	.	15	TRBD2	TRBV7-2
CASSEAHPTYEQYF	TGTGCCAGCAGTGAAGCGCACCCGACCTACGAGCAGTACTTC	TRBJ2-7	.	14	.	TRBV6-1
CASSFAGGRTGELFF	TGTGCCAGCAGCTTCGCGGGAGGAAGGACCGGGGAGCTGTTTTTT	TRBJ2-2	.	15	TRBD2	TRBV11-2
CASSLGEGTGTEAFF	TGTGCCAGCAGTTTAGGGGAGGGAACGGGCACTGAAGCTTTCTTT	TRBJ1-1	.	15	.	TRBV27
CASSFRAGTGELFF	TGTGCCAGCAGCTTTAGGGCAGGAACCGGGGAGCTGTTTTTT	TRBJ2-2	.	14	.	TRBV5-6
CASSPQAGDATDTQYF	TGTGCCAGCAGCCCCCAGGCGGGAGATGCTACAGATACGCAGTATTTT	TRBJ2-3	.	16	TRBD2	TRBV9
CASSDEADSYEQYF	TGTGCCAGCAGTGACGAGGCGGACTCCTACGAGCAGTACTTC	TRBJ2-7	.	14	.	TRBV6-4
CASSLRPTGGNTDTQYF	TGTGCCAGCAGCTTGAGACCAACAGGGGGTAACACAGATACGCAGTATTTT	TRBJ2-3	.	17	TRBD1	TRBV5-6
CAWSGGTDTNQPQHF	TGTGCCTGGAGTGGCGGGACAGATACCAATCAGCCCCAGCATTTT	TRBJ1-5	.	15	TRBD1	TRBV30
CASSARTGTNEKLFF	TGTGCCAGCAGCGCAAGGACAGGTACAAATGAAAAACTGTTTTTT	TRBJ1-4	few	15	TRBD1	TRBV9
CASSLNRGVTSPLHF	TGTGCCAGCAGCTTGAACAGGGGGGTTACTTCACCCCTCCACTTT	TRBJ1-6	.	15	TRBD1	TRBV5-4
CASTMSGGSNYGYTF	TGTGCCAGCACGATGTCGGGGGGTTCTAACTATGGCTACACCTTC	TRBJ1-2	.	15	.	TRBV2
CASSYLPTGNTEAFF	TGTGCCAGCAGTTACCTACCTACAGGGAACACTGAAGCTTTCTTT	TRBJ1-1	.	15	.	TRBV6-5
CASSEINWGNTEAFF	TGTGCCAGCAGTGAAATCAACTGGGGGAACACTGAAGCTTTCTTT	TRBJ1-1	.	15	.	TRBV6-1